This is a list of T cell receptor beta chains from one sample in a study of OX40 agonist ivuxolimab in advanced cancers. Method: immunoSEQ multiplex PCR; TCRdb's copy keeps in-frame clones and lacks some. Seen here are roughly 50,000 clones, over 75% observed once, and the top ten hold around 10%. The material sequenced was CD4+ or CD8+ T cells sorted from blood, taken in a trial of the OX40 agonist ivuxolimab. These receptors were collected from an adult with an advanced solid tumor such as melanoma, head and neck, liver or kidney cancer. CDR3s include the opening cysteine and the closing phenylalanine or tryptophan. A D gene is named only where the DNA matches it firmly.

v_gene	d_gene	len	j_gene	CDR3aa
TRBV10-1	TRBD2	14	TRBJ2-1	CASSGLAGGNEQFF
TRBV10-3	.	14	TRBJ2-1	CAISDAERYNEQFF
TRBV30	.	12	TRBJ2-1	CAWSVLGNEQFF
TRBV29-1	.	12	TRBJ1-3	CSVEPGENTIYF
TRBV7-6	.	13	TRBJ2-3	CASSFGLTDTQYF
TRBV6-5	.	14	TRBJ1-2	CASSSLTENYGYTF
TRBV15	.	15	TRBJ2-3	CATSRDRGLTGTQYF
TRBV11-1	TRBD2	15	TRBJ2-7	CASSLGSGRAYEQYF
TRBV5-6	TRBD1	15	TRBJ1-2	CASSEQGASNYGYTF
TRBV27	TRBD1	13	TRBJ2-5	CASSLGTAETQYF
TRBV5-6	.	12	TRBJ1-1	CASSPSNTEAFF